One sample yielded the 2 T cell receptor beta chains listed below, sequenced in a study of human T cells and chemical hapten exposure. TCRdb passed the 5' RACE reads through MiXCR, listing each CDR3 protein once. Among approximately 81,000 distinct CDR3 sequences, roughly 8.4% were seen once, and the ten largest hold 2% to 2.5%. Total RNA was extracted from unfractionated whole blood. These receptors all stem from a male donor in good health.

This clonotype has at least ten counts. This sequence joins TRBV5-1 and TRBJ1-2; 9 nucleotides match TRBD1. Germline V lookup: CDR1 SGHRS, CDR2 YFSETQ. J lost 2 bases, V lost 4 bases, and 9 bases had no gene match. The CDR3 has 16 amino acids. The CDR3 loop reads CASSTWTGEANYGYTF. For the CDR3, the DNA is TGCGCCAGCAGCACTTGGACAGGGGAAGCGAACTATGGCTACACCTTC.

A few counts support this clonotype. The chain joins TRBV12-3 or TRBV12-4 to TRBJ1-1; no clear D gene. The V and J ends lost 5 bases and 2 bases respectively, with 15 bases between them. CDR3 length equals 15 residues. The CDR3, as DNA: TGTGCCAGCAGTCCCCTGTTGAGTAGTAACACTGAAGCTTTCTTT. Amino acids: CASSPLLSSNTEAFF.